This passage covers 3 T cell receptor beta chains from one sample sequenced in a study of blood T cell repertoires in COVID-19. Libraries were prepared by immunoSEQ multiplex PCR; TCRdb keeps only in-frame clonotypes and omits some of them. Of 200,000 to 250,000 clones in the sample, around 84% were seen once. The source material was peripheral blood. The source of these receptors is a man aged 35 to 55 with acute or convalescent COVID-19.

V usage is TRBV2 and J usage is TRBJ2-1; TRBD1 matches at 8 bases. V dropped 7 bases and J dropped 3; count of bases not matched to a gene: 2. The CDR3 contains 13 residues. Germline V gene lookup returns CDR1 SNHLY and CDR2 FYNNEI. This CDR3 is CASNTGGYNEQFF. The CDR3 DNA follows: TGTGCCAGCAATACAGGGGGCTACAATGAGCAGTTCTTC.

This clone was observed once. This chain joins TRBV29-1 and TRBJ2-1, with D perhaps matching TRBD2 (7 bases). The germline gives CDR1 SQVTM, CDR2 ANQGSEA. Between the trimmed V and J ends, which lost 4 bases and 6 bases, there was a span of 10 bases. The CDR3 consists of 12 residues. DNA of the CDR3: TGCAGCGTTGTGGCGGGGGCCAATGAGCAGTTCTTC. Residues: CSVVAGANEQFF.

This clone was counted a few times. The V gene is TRBV4-2, the J gene TRBJ2-2; 9 nucleotides agree with TRBD2. Germline CDR1 reads LGHNA; CDR2 reads YNFKEQ. Trimming took 1 base from V and 8 from J; bases not matched to a gene: 11. The length of the CDR3 is 17 residues. As DNA, the CDR3 is TGTGCCAGCAGCCAAGGGAGCAGCAGCGGGGGGAGAGGGGAGCTGTTTTTT. Its protein product is CASSQGSSSGGRGELFF.